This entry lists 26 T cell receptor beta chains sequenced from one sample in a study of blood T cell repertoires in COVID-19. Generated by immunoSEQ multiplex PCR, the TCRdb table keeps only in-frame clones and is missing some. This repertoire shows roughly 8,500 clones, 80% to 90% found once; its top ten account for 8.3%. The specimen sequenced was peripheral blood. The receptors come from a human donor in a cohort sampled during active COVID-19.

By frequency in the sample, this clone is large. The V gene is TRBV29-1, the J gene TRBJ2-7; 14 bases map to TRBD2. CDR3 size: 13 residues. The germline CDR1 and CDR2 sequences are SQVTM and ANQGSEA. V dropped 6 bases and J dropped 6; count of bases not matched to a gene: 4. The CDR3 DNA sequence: TGCAGCGTGCGGGGACTAGCGGGAGTCGAGCAGTACTTC. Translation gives CSVRGLAGVEQYF.

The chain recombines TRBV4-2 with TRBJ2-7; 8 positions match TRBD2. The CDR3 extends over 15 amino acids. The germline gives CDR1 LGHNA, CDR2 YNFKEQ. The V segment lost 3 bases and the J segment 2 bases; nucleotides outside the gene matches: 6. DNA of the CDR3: TGTGCCAGCAGCCAGTCGGGACTAGGGGCCTACGAGCAGTACTTC. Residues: CASSQSGLGAYEQYF.

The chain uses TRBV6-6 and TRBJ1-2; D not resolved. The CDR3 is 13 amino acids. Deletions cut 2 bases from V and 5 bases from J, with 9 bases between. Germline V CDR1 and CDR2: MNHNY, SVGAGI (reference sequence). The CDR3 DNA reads TGTGCCAGCAGTTACCCGGGTTTATATGGCTACACCTTC. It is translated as CASSYPGLYGYTF.

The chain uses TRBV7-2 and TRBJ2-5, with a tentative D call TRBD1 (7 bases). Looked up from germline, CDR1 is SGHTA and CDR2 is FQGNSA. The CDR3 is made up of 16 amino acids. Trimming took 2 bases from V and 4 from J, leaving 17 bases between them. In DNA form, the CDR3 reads TGTGCCAGCAGCTTAACCGCGACAGGGCGGGGAGAGACCCAGTACTTC. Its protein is CASSLTATGRGETQYF.

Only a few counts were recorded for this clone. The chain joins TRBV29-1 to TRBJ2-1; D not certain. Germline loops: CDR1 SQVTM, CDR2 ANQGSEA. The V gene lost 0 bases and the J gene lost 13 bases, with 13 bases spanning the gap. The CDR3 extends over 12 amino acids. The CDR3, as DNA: TGCAGCGTTGAAGACCCCGCGCCGATTCAGTTCTTC. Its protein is CSVEDPAPIQFF.

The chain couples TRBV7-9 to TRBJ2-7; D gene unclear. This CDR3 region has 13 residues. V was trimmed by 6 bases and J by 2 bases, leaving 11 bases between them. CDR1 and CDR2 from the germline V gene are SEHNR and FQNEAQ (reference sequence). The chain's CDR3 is CASSFLSTYEQYF. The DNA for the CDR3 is TGTGCCAGCAGTTTTCTTTCTACCTACGAGCAGTACTTC. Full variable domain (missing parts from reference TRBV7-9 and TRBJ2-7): DTGVSQNPRHKITKRGQNVTFRCDPISEHNRLYWYRQTLGQGPEFLTYFQNEAQLEKSRLLSDRFSAERPKGSFSTLEIQRTEQGDSAMYLCASSFLSTYEQYFGPGTRLTVT.

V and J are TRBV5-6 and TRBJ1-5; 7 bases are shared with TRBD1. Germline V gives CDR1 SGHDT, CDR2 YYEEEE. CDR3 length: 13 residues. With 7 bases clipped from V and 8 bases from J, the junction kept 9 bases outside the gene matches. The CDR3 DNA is TGTGCCAGCTCGCCGGCCCAGGGGGAGCCCCAGCATTTT. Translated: CASSPAQGEPQHF.

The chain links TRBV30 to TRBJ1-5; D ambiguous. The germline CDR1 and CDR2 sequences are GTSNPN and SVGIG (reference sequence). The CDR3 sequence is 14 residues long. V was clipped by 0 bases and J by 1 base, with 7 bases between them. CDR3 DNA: TGTGCCTGGAGTGTTAGCATAAGCAATCAGCCCCAGCATTTT. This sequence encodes CAWSVSISNQPQHF.

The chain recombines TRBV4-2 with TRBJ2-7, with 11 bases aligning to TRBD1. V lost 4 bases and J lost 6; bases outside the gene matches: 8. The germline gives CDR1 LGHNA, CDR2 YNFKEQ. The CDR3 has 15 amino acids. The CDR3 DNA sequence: TGTGCCAGCAGCCTTACCGGACAGGGGGCAAGCGAGCAGTACTTC. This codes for CASSLTGQGASEQYF.

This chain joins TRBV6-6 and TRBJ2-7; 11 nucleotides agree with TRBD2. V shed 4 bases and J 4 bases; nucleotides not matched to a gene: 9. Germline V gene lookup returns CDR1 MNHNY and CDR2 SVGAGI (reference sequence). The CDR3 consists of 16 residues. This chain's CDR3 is CASSLNVRTSGYEQYF. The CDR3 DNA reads TGTGCCAGCAGTTTAAACGTTCGGACTAGCGGGTACGAGCAGTACTTC.

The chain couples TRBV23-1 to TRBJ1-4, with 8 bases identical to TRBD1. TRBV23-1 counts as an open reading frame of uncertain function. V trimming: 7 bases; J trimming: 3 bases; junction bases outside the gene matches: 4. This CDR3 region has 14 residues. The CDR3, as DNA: TGCGCCAGCAATTACAGGGGGTCTAATGAAAAACTGTTTTTT. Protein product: CASNYRGSNEKLFF.

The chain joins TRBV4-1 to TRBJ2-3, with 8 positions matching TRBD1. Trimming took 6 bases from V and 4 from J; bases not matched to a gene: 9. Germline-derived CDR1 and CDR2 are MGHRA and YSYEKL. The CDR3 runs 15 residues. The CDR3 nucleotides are TGCGCCAGCAGACCAGACAGGGGTTTCGCAGATACGCAGTATTTT. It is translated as CASRPDRGFADTQYF.

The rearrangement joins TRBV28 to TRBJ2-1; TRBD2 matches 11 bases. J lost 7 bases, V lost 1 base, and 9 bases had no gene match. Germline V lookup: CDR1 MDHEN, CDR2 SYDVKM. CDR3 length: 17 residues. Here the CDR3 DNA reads TGTGCCAGCAGTTTATCGGTACTAGCGGGAGTTGCGAATGAGCAGTTCTTC. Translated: CASSLSVLAGVANEQFF.

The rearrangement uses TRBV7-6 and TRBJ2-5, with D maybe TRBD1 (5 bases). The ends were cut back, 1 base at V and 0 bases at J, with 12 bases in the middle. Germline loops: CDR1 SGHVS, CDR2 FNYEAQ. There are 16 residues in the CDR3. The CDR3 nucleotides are TGTGCCAGCAGCTTAGGTTTACAGGCGTACCAAGAGACCCAGTACTTC. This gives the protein CASSLGLQAYQETQYF.

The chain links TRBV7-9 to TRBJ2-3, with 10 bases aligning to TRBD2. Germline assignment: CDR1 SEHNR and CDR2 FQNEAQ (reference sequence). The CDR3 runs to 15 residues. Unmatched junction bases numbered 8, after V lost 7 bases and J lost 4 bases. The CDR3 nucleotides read TGTGCCAGCACCAATCTAGCGGGAGTCGCAGATACGCAGTATTTT. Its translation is CASTNLAGVADTQYF.

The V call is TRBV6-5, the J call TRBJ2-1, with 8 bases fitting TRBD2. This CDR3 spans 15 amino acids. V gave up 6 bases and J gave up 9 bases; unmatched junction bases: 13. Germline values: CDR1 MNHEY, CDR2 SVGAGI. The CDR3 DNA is TGTGCCAGCAGCCCCGGGAGCGGGGGATGGGGTGAGCAGTTCTTC. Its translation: CASSPGSGGWGEQFF.

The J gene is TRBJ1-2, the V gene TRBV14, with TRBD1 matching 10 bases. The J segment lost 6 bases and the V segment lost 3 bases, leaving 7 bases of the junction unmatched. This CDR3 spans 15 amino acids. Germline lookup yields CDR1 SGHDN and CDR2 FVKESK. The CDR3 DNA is TGTGCCAGCAGCCACCGGGACAGGGGACGAAATGGCTACACCTTC. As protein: CASSHRDRGRNGYTF. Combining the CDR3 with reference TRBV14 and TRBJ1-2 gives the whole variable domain EAGVTQFPSHSVIEKGQTVTLRCDPISGHDNLYWYRRVMGKEIKFLLHFVKESKQDESGMPNNRFLAERTGGTYSTLKVQPAELEDSGVYFCASSHRDRGRNGYTFGSGTRLTVV.

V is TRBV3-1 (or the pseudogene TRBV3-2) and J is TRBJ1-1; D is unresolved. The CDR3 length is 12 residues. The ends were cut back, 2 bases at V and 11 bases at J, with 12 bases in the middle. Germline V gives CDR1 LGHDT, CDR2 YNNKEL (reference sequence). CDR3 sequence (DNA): TGTGCCAGCAGCCAAACCGGACGGGGTGCTTTCTTT. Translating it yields CASSQTGRGAFF.

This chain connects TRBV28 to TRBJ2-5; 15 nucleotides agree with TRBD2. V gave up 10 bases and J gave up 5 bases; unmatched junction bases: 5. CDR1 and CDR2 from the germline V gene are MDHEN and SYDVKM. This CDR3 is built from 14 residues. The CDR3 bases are TGTGCCATTGGACTAGCGGGAGGGCGGGAGACCCAGTACTTC. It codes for CAIGLAGGRETQYF.

CDR3 nucleotides: TGTGCCAGCAGCCAAGGCGGATCCAATGAGCAGTTCTTC. Protein sequence: CASSQGGSNEQFF. The chain employs TRBV4-2 and TRBJ2-1; D gene ambiguous. The CDR3 covers 13 residues. V lost 1 base, J lost 6 bases, and 7 bases lay in between. Per the germline V gene, CDR1 is LGHNA and CDR2 is YNFKEQ.

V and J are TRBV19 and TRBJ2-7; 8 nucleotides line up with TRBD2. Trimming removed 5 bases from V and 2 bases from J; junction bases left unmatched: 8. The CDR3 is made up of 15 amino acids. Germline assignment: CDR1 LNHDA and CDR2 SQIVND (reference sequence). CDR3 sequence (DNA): TGTGCCAGTAGTTCGAGCGGGGGATTTCCCTACGAGCAGTACTTC. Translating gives CASSSSGGFPYEQYF.

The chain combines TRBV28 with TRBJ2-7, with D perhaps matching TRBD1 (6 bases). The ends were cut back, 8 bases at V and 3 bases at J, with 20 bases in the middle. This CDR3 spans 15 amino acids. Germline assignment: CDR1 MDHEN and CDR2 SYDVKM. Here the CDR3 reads CASGGLGQIYYEQYF. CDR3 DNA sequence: TGTGCCAGCGGAGGCCTTGGACAGATTTACTACGAGCAGTACTTC.

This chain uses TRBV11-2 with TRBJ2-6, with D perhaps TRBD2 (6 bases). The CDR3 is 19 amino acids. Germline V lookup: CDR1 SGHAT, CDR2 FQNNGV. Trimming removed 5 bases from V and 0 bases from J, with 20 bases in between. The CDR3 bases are TGTGCCAGCAGCAAACTGGGACTGCTGATCTACTCTGGGGCCAACGTCCTGACTTTC. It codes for CASSKLGLLIYSGANVLTF.

DNA for the CDR3: TGTGCCAGCAGCCGGGGTGGGGTTCAGCCCCAGCATTTT. Protein sequence: CASSRGGVQPQHF. The J gene is TRBJ1-5, the V gene TRBV5-6; the D is unclear. V lost 4 bases, J lost 6 bases, and 11 bases lay in between. In germline, CDR1 is SGHDT, CDR2 YYEEEE. The CDR3 runs 13 residues.

The CDR3 protein is CASSLQLADTHNEQFF. As DNA, the CDR3 is TGCGCCAGCAGCCTCCAGCTAGCGGATACCCACAATGAGCAGTTCTTC. The chain employs TRBV4-1 and TRBJ2-1; 7 nucleotides align to TRBD2. V lost 4 bases to trimming and J lost 5 bases; unmatched junction nucleotides: 11. CDR3 length: 16 amino acids. Germline lookup yields CDR1 MGHRA and CDR2 YSYEKL.

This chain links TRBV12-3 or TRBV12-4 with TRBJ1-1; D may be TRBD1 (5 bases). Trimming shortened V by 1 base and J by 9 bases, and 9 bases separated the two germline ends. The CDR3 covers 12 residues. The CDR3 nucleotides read TGTGCCAGCAGTTTAGGGGGACTTAAAGCTTTCTTT. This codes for CASSLGGLKAFF.